This T cell receptor beta chain was profiled in a study of T cells in localized non-small cell lung cancer. Produced via immunoSEQ multiplex PCR; TCRdb's table is partial and in-frame only. The sample lists around 17,000 clones, roughly 91% occurring once. On this clone: Its target is unknown.

CDR1 is LNHDA and CDR2 is SQIVND in the germline V gene (reference sequence). This CDR3 spans 11 amino acids. V dropped 10 bases and J dropped 8 bases, with 14 bases sitting between them. Study-level results: Median roughly 57 top-100 tumor clones were shared with paired adjacent lung.

This chain joins TRBV19 and TRBJ1-2, with D unresolved. Specimen: peripheral blood, collected before any cancer treatment. This TCR was recovered from a male donor aged 60 or over with stage II squamous cell lung carcinoma. The DNA for the CDR3 is TGTGCCACCTCCGCTGGTCGGGGCTACACCTTC. Translated: CATSAGRGYTF.